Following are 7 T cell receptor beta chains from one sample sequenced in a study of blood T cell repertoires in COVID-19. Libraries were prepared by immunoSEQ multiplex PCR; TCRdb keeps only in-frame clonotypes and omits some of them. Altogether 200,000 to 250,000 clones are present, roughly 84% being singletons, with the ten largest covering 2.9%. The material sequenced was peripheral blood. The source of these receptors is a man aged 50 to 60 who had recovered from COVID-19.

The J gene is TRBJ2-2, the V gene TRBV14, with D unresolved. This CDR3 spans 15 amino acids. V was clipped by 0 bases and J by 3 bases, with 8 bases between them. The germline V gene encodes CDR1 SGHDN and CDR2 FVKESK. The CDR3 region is CASSQDLTYTGELFF. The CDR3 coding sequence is TGTGCCAGCAGCCAAGACCTCACTTACACCGGGGAGCTGTTTTTT.

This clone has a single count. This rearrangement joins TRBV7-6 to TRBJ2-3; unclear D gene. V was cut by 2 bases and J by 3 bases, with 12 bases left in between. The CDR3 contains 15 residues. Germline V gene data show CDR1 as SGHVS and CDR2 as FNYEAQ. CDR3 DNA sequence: TGTGCCAGCAGCTTAACCGGAGTAACAACAGATACGCAGTATTTT. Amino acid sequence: CASSLTGVTTDTQYF. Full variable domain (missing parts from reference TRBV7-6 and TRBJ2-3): GAGVSQSPRYKVTKRGQDVALRCDPISGHVSLYWYRQALGQGPEFLTYFNYEAQQDKSGLPNDRFSAERPEGSISTLTIQRTEQRDSAMYRCASSLTGVTTDTQYFGPGTRLTVL.

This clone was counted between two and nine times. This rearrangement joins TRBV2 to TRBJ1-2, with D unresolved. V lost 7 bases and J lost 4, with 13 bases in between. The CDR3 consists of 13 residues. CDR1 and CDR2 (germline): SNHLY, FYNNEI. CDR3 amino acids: CASTQAALYGYTF. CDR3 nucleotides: TGTGCCAGCACCCAGGCCGCCCTCTATGGCTACACCTTC.

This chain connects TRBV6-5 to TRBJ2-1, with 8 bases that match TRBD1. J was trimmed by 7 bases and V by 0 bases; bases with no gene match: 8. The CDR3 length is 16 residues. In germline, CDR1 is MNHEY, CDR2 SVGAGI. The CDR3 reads CASSYSITGGMNEQFF. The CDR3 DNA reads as TGTGCCAGCAGTTACTCTATTACAGGGGGAATGAATGAGCAGTTCTTC.

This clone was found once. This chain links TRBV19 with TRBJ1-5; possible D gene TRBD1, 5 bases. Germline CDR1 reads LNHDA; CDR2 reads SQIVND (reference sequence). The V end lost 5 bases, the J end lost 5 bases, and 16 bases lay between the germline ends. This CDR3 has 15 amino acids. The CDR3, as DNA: TGTGCCAGTAGTTCTCAGGGAAGGCCGGATCAGCCCCAGCATTTT. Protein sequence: CASSSQGRPDQPQHF.

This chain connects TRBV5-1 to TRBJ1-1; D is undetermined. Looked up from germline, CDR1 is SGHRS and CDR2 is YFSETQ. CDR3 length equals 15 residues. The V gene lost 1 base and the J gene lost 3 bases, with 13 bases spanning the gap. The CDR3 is CASSLNGVGDTEAFF. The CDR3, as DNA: TGCGCCAGCAGCTTGAACGGGGTTGGAGACACTGAAGCTTTCTTT.

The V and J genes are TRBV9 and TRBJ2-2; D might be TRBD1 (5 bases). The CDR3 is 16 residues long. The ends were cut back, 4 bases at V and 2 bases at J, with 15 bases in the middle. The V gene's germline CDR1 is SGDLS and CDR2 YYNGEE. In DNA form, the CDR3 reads TGTGCCAGCAGCAAACAGGTTTCTTACAACACCGGGGAGCTGTTTTTT. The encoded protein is CASSKQVSYNTGELFF.